Listed below are T cell receptor beta chains from one sample, sequenced in a study of lymphopenia after photon versus proton radiotherapy. Data came from immunoSEQ multiplex PCR; TCRdb stores just in-frame clones and leaves some out. The table has roughly 67,000 clones, roughly 93% seen once; the top ten hold about 2.6%. Source: peripheral blood, taken from a patient treated with photon-based radiotherapy. Receptors were obtained from a woman in her seventies with pancreatic cancer. Each CDR3 is given with its conserved first and last residue. Fields, in order: clone size, J gene, D gene, V gene, CDR3 protein, CDR3 DNA. A D gene is named only where the DNA matches it firmly. Clone sizes are given selectively: once, few, many, or a class where the clone is expanded.

>few|TRBJ2-2|-|TRBV2
CASSPHRDTGELFF
TGTGCCAGCAGTCCCCACAGGGACACCGGGGAGCTGTTTTTT
>-|TRBJ2-3|-|TRBV6-5
CASTGGNSRTQYF
TGTGCCAGCACCGGGGGTAACTCGAGGACGCAGTATTTT
>-|TRBJ1-2|TRBD1|TRBV18
CASSPRTGRNYGYTF
TGTGCCAGCTCACCGCGGACAGGGAGAAACTATGGCTACACCTTC
>-|TRBJ2-7|TRBD1|TRBV19
CASSARQGYEQYF
TGTGCCAGTAGTGCGAGACAGGGATACGAGCAGTACTTC
>-|TRBJ1-2|-|TRBV7-8
CASSPGGGYGYTF
TGTGCCAGCAGCCCCGGGGGGGGGTATGGCTACACCTTC
>-|TRBJ1-2|-|TRBV28
CASSRGADGYTF
TGTGCCAGCAGCAGGGGAGCTGATGGCTACACCTTC
>-|TRBJ2-1|TRBD2|TRBV6-5
CASSYSSGVSYNEQFF
TGTGCCAGCAGTTACTCGAGCGGGGTCTCCTACAATGAGCAGTTCTTC
>-|TRBJ1-3|-|TRBV5-1
CASSLGFSGSSGNTIYF
TGCGCCAGCAGCTTGGGATTTAGCGGGAGCTCTGGAAACACCATATATTTT
>-|TRBJ1-1|-|TRBV9
CASGEGMNTEAFF
TGTGCCAGCGGGGAAGGTATGAACACTGAAGCTTTCTTT
>-|TRBJ2-2|-|TRBV7-8
CASSLELGTGELFF
TGTGCCAGCAGCTTAGAGCTTGGCACCGGGGAGCTGTTTTTT
>-|TRBJ1-1|-|TRBV30
CAWSFGRENTEAFF
TGTGCCTGGAGTTTTGGACGGGAGAACACTGAAGCTTTCTTT